These T cell receptor beta chains were read from a single sample in a study of cytomegalovirus exposure and HLA in healthy donors. The data were produced by immunoSEQ multiplex PCR, yet TCRdb's version contains in-frame clones alone and is incomplete. The data hold 160,000 or so clones, with roughly 80% observed a single time. Source material: PBMCs. All receptors derive from a man in his forties or fifties in good health and CMV-seronegative. The CDR3 runs from the conserved cysteine through the conserved F or W. The D gene is left open where the match is weak. Rows may omit the clone size; those that give it use once, few, many or a size class.

cdr3_aa: CASTPGQGGKLFF; cdr3_nt: TGTGCCAGCACCCCGGGGCAGGGGGGAAAACTGTTTTTT; clone_size: -; v_call: TRBV6-6; d_call: TRBD1; j_call: TRBJ1-4
cdr3_aa: CSAETGIGPGEQYF; cdr3_nt: TGCAGCGCTGAAACAGGGATTGGACCTGGCGAGCAGTACTTC; clone_size: -; v_call: TRBV29-1; d_call: -; j_call: TRBJ2-7
cdr3_aa: CAWSVQGANTIYF; cdr3_nt: TGTGCCTGGAGTGTACAGGGGGCAAACACCATATATTTT; clone_size: few; v_call: TRBV30; d_call: TRBD1; j_call: TRBJ1-3
cdr3_aa: CASSLAGQGATEAFF; cdr3_nt: TGTGCCAGCAGCTTAGCCGGACAGGGGGCGACTGAAGCTTTCTTT; clone_size: -; v_call: TRBV11-2; d_call: TRBD1; j_call: TRBJ1-1
cdr3_aa: CASSPLEKVPREKLFF; cdr3_nt: TGTGCCAGCAGCCCCCTTGAGAAGGTGCCTAGAGAAAAACTGTTTTTT; clone_size: -; v_call: TRBV9; d_call: -; j_call: TRBJ1-4
cdr3_aa: CASSDREDSPLHF; cdr3_nt: TGTGCCAGCAGTGACAGGGAGGATTCACCCCTCCACTTT; clone_size: -; v_call: TRBV6-5; d_call: TRBD1; j_call: TRBJ1-6
cdr3_aa: CSVRPGQANTGELFF; cdr3_nt: TGCAGCGTCAGACCCGGACAGGCGAACACCGGGGAGCTGTTTTTT; clone_size: -; v_call: TRBV29-1; d_call: TRBD1; j_call: TRBJ2-2
cdr3_aa: CASSQTGVNSDEQFF; cdr3_nt: TGCGCCAGCAGCCAGACAGGTGTCAATTCGGATGAGCAGTTCTTC; clone_size: -; v_call: TRBV4-3; d_call: -; j_call: TRBJ2-1
cdr3_aa: CASSLEGKCGYTF; cdr3_nt: TGTGCCAGCAGCTTGGAGGGGAAATGTGGCTACACCTTC; clone_size: -; v_call: TRBV5-4; d_call: -; j_call: TRBJ1-2
cdr3_aa: CASSLAGGEVRETQYF; cdr3_nt: TGTGCCAGCAGCTTGGCGGGAGGCGAGGTGCGAGAGACCCAGTACTTC; clone_size: few; v_call: TRBV5-4; d_call: TRBD2; j_call: TRBJ2-5
cdr3_aa: CASSLGQGNSPLHF; cdr3_nt: TGTGCCAGCAGCTTAGGACAGGGAAATTCACCCCTCCACTTT; clone_size: -; v_call: TRBV5-6; d_call: TRBD1; j_call: TRBJ1-6
cdr3_aa: CASSLGRETQYF; cdr3_nt: TGTGCCAGCAGCTTAGGTCGGGAGACCCAGTACTTC; clone_size: -; v_call: TRBV7-8; d_call: -; j_call: TRBJ2-5
cdr3_aa: CASSATGGTADTQYF; cdr3_nt: TGCGCCAGCAGCGCGACAGGGGGCACGGCAGATACGCAGTATTTT; clone_size: -; v_call: TRBV5-1; d_call: TRBD1; j_call: TRBJ2-3
cdr3_aa: CASSQVVGGIYEQYF; cdr3_nt: TGCGCCAGCAGCCAAGTCGTGGGGGGGATCTACGAGCAGTACTTC; clone_size: -; v_call: TRBV4-1; d_call: TRBD2; j_call: TRBJ2-7
cdr3_aa: CASSGGLMDNEQFF; cdr3_nt: TGTGCCAGCAGCGGGGGACTAATGGACAATGAGCAGTTCTTC; clone_size: -; v_call: TRBV7-6; d_call: TRBD2; j_call: TRBJ2-1
cdr3_aa: CASSGEGGPYEQYF; cdr3_nt: TGCGCCAGCAGTGGGGAAGGGGGCCCCTACGAGCAGTACTTC; clone_size: -; v_call: TRBV10-1; d_call: TRBD1; j_call: TRBJ2-7
cdr3_aa: CSVGRIGVRYEQYF; cdr3_nt: TGCAGCGTTGGGAGGATCGGGGTACGCTACGAGCAGTACTTC; clone_size: -; v_call: TRBV29-1; d_call: -; j_call: TRBJ2-7
cdr3_aa: CASSLPGQDTQYF; cdr3_nt: TGTGCCAGCAGCTTACCAGGACAAGATACGCAGTATTTT; clone_size: -; v_call: TRBV7-2; d_call: -; j_call: TRBJ2-3
cdr3_aa: CASSRGRNTGELFF; cdr3_nt: TGTGCCAGCAGTAGGGGGCGTAACACCGGGGAGCTGTTTTTT; clone_size: -; v_call: TRBV2; d_call: TRBD1; j_call: TRBJ2-2
cdr3_aa: CASSSRLGAETQYF; cdr3_nt: TGTGCCAGCAGCTCCCGGTTGGGGGCTGAGACCCAGTACTTC; clone_size: -; v_call: TRBV5-4; d_call: -; j_call: TRBJ2-5
cdr3_aa: CASSLFRLGYTF; cdr3_nt: TGTGCCAGCAGCTTGTTTCGGTTGGGCTACACCTTC; clone_size: -; v_call: TRBV5-4; d_call: -; j_call: TRBJ1-2
cdr3_aa: CASRGTASYEQYF; cdr3_nt: TGTGCCAGCAGAGGGACAGCTTCCTACGAGCAGTACTTC; clone_size: -; v_call: TRBV6-5; d_call: TRBD1; j_call: TRBJ2-7
cdr3_aa: CASSPPGQYHGYTF; cdr3_nt: TGTGCCAGCAGCCCCCCGGGACAGTATCATGGCTACACCTTC; clone_size: once; v_call: TRBV6-5; d_call: TRBD1; j_call: TRBJ1-2
cdr3_aa: CASSSLAGEVDTQYF; cdr3_nt: TGTGCCAGCAGCTCTCTAGCGGGCGAAGTAGATACGCAGTATTTT; clone_size: -; v_call: TRBV7-9; d_call: TRBD2; j_call: TRBJ2-3
cdr3_aa: CASSTSFESYEQYF; cdr3_nt: TGTGCCAGCAGCACTAGTTTCGAGTCCTACGAGCAGTACTTC; clone_size: -; v_call: TRBV6-6; d_call: -; j_call: TRBJ2-7
cdr3_aa: CASTIPGVGEQYF; cdr3_nt: TGTGCCAGCACTATTCCCGGGGTGGGCGAGCAGTACTTC; clone_size: -; v_call: TRBV13; d_call: -; j_call: TRBJ2-7
cdr3_aa: CSVEGEGGGPGVEEQYF; cdr3_nt: TGCAGCGTTGAGGGCGAGGGAGGGGGACCCGGAGTGGAAGAGCAGTACTTC; clone_size: few; v_call: TRBV29-1; d_call: -; j_call: TRBJ2-7
cdr3_aa: CASSGDDREDQPQHF; cdr3_nt: TGTGCCAGCAGCGGCGACGACAGGGAGGACCAGCCCCAGCATTTT; clone_size: -; v_call: TRBV9; d_call: TRBD1; j_call: TRBJ1-5
cdr3_aa: CASNKGTGELFF; cdr3_nt: TGTGCCAGCAACAAGGGGACCGGGGAGCTGTTTTTT; clone_size: -; v_call: TRBV28; d_call: -; j_call: TRBJ2-2
cdr3_aa: CASSPIPTSGGQTQYF; cdr3_nt: TGTGCCAGCTCACCGATCCCGACTAGCGGGGGTCAGACCCAGTACTTC; clone_size: -; v_call: TRBV18; d_call: TRBD2; j_call: TRBJ2-5
cdr3_aa: CASSYGTGGYEQYF; cdr3_nt: TGTGCCAGCAGTTACGGGACAGGGGGCTACGAGCAGTACTTC; clone_size: -; v_call: TRBV6-5; d_call: TRBD1; j_call: TRBJ2-7
cdr3_aa: CASSQDGNTEAFF; cdr3_nt: TGTGCCAGCAGCCAAGACGGGAACACTGAAGCTTTCTTT; clone_size: few; v_call: TRBV14; d_call: -; j_call: TRBJ1-1
cdr3_aa: CASSSTGWNYGYTF; cdr3_nt: TGTGCCAGCAGTAGTACAGGGTGGAACTATGGCTACACCTTC; clone_size: -; v_call: TRBV25-1; d_call: -; j_call: TRBJ1-2
cdr3_aa: CASSFRQGAANTEAFF; cdr3_nt: TGTGCCAGCAGCTTCCGACAGGGGGCGGCGAACACTGAAGCTTTCTTT; clone_size: once; v_call: TRBV5-5; d_call: TRBD1; j_call: TRBJ1-1
cdr3_aa: CASRGQGGGQPQHF; cdr3_nt: TGTGCCAGCAGGGGACAGGGTGGTGGTCAGCCCCAGCATTTT; clone_size: -; v_call: TRBV6-5; d_call: TRBD1; j_call: TRBJ1-5
cdr3_aa: CASTLPGHYGYTF; cdr3_nt: TGTGCCAGCACCCTTCCCGGTCACTATGGCTACACCTTC; clone_size: -; v_call: TRBV7-9; d_call: -; j_call: TRBJ1-2
cdr3_aa: CASSPPGGWEQFF; cdr3_nt: TGTGCCAGCAGCCCTCCCGGGGGTTGGGAGCAGTTCTTC; clone_size: -; v_call: TRBV9; d_call: -; j_call: TRBJ2-1
cdr3_aa: CASSPGQGPYEQYF; cdr3_nt: TGTGCCAGTAGCCCGGGACAGGGACCCTACGAGCAGTACTTC; clone_size: -; v_call: TRBV19; d_call: TRBD1; j_call: TRBJ2-7
cdr3_aa: CASSGWGGYTDTQYF; cdr3_nt: TGTGCCAGTAGTGGTTGGGGGGGGTACACAGATACGCAGTATTTT; clone_size: -; v_call: TRBV19; d_call: TRBD2; j_call: TRBJ2-3
cdr3_aa: CASSLDGGVGGDGYTF; cdr3_nt: TGCGCCAGCAGCTTGGATGGGGGGGTTGGTGGCGATGGCTACACCTTC; clone_size: -; v_call: TRBV5-1; d_call: -; j_call: TRBJ1-2
cdr3_aa: CASSQERAAGQPQHF; cdr3_nt: TGTGCCAGCAGCCAAGAGAGGGCGGCCGGGCAGCCCCAGCATTTT; clone_size: -; v_call: TRBV4-2; d_call: -; j_call: TRBJ1-5
cdr3_aa: CASSPQGRNTEAFF; cdr3_nt: TGTGCCAGCAGTCCACAGGGTCGGAACACTGAAGCTTTCTTT; clone_size: -; v_call: TRBV27; d_call: -; j_call: TRBJ1-1
cdr3_aa: CASSLRVPPNVLTF; cdr3_nt: TGTGCCAGCAGCCTCAGGGTCCCCCCCAACGTCCTGACTTTC; clone_size: -; v_call: TRBV7-2; d_call: -; j_call: TRBJ2-6
cdr3_aa: CASSEVERGGTGELFF; cdr3_nt: TGTGCCAGCAGTGAAGTAGAGCGGGGGGGCACCGGGGAGCTGTTTTTT; clone_size: -; v_call: TRBV6-1; d_call: TRBD2; j_call: TRBJ2-2